Presented here are 23 T cell receptor beta chains from one specimen sequenced in a study of cytomegalovirus exposure and HLA in healthy donors. The method was immunoSEQ multiplex PCR; TCRdb's version includes in-frame clones alone and lacks a portion of them. Among about 160,000 clones, 86% were seen once, and the ten largest hold roughly 5.7%. Source material: PBMCs. These receptors were obtained from a woman aged 25 to 39 in good health and CMV-seronegative.

The chain carries TRBV19 and TRBJ2-1; 7 bases align to TRBD1. The junction had 2 bases not matched to a gene; V was cut back by 4 bases and J by 2 bases. The germline V gene encodes CDR1 LNHDA and CDR2 SQIVND (reference sequence). CDR3 length equals 14 residues. CDR3 region: CASSNRGAYNEQFF. The CDR3 coding sequence is TGTGCCAGTAGTAACAGGGGCGCCTACAATGAGCAGTTCTTC.

This clone was counted once. V and J are TRBV4-1 and TRBJ2-7; possibly TRBD2 for D (6 bases). The V gene lost 2 bases and the J gene lost 3 bases, with 14 bases spanning the gap. This CDR3 is built from 15 residues. CDR1 and CDR2 from the germline V gene are MGHRA and YSYEKL. As DNA, the CDR3 is TGCGCCAGCAGCCAAACAACGACTAGTTTCTACGAGCAGTACTTC. Its translation is CASSQTTTSFYEQYF.

As for this clone: One junction end disagrees with the germline gene, perhaps due to a read error. This chain joins TRBV27 and TRBJ2-5; TRBD1 matches 8 bases. The CDR3 spans 16 residues. Germline CDR1 reads MNHEY; CDR2 reads SMNVEV (reference sequence). The CDR3 bases are TGTGCCAGCAGTTCCAAAATGGACAGGGACCACGAGACCCAGTACTTC. The encoded protein is CASSSKMDRDHETQYF.

The chain's CDR3 is CASSTNRGVLETQYF. In nucleotides, the CDR3 is TGTGCCAGCAGCACAAACAGAGGGGTTCTAGAGACCCAGTACTTC. This chain joins TRBV7-3 and TRBJ2-5; possibly TRBD1 or TRBD2 for D (5 bases each). V was shortened by 5 bases and J by 4 bases, with 17 bases between the two germline ends. CDR1 and CDR2 from the germline V gene are SGHTA and FQGTGA. The CDR3 length is 15 residues.

V usage is TRBV6-5 and J usage is TRBJ2-3; D remains unclear. The V end lost 0 bases, the J end lost 1 base, and 5 bases lay between the germline ends. This CDR3 has 14 residues. Germline loops: CDR1 MNHEY, CDR2 SVGAGI. CDR3 coding DNA: TGTGCCAGCAGTTACTCGACTGGCACAGATACGCAGTATTTT. This codes for CASSYSTGTDTQYF.

Note on this clone: One end of the junction does not line up with germline, which may come from a read error. V and J are TRBV7-7 and TRBJ2-1; 10 bases match TRBD1. Germline V gives CDR1 SSHAT, CDR2 FNYEAQ (reference sequence). CDR3 length: 13 amino acids. For the CDR3, the DNA is TGTGCTAGCAGCTTTGGACAGGGGGATGAGCAGTTCTTC. Translation gives CASSFGQGDEQFF.

The chain links TRBV28 to TRBJ2-7; tentative D call: TRBD2 (6 bases). Between the trimmed V and J ends, which lost 1 base and 5 bases, there was a span of 9 bases. This CDR3 comprises 13 residues. Germline CDR1 reads MDHEN; CDR2 reads SYDVKM. Here the CDR3 reads CASSLSGVNEQYF. CDR3 DNA: TGTGCCAGCAGTTTATCGGGAGTGAACGAGCAGTACTTC.

This rearrangement joins TRBV11-2 to TRBJ2-2; D is possibly TRBD1 (5 bases). V lost 1 base and J lost 4, with 7 bases in between. The CDR3 sequence is 14 residues long. Per germline, CDR1 SGHAT and CDR2 FQNNGV. CDR3: CASSLGQPTGELFF. As DNA, the CDR3 is TGTGCCAGCAGCTTAGGACAGCCCACCGGGGAGCTGTTTTTT.

V is TRBV29-1 and J is TRBJ2-5; D might be TRBD2 (7 bases). Germline values: CDR1 SQVTM, CDR2 ANQGSEA. V lost 0 bases and J lost 7, with 18 bases in between. CDR3 length: 15 amino acids. CDR3 amino acids: CSVEDREGGIRTQYF. The CDR3 bases are TGCAGCGTTGAAGATAGGGAGGGGGGGATTAGGACCCAGTACTTC.

CDR3 loop: CASSPVRIGTQYF. The CDR3 region has the DNA TGTGCCAGCAGCCCCGTTCGTATAGGGACCCAGTACTTC. The chain recombines TRBV6-5 with TRBJ2-5; no clear D. With 6 bases removed from V and 7 bases from J, the gap between germline ends came to 15 bases. Germline lookup yields CDR1 MNHEY and CDR2 SVGAGI. The CDR3 runs 13 residues.

The chain combines TRBV11-2 with TRBJ2-1, with TRBD1 identical over 9 bases. The trim removed 5 bases at V and 1 base at J, leaving 12 bases unmatched. The V gene's germline CDR1 is SGHAT and CDR2 FQNNGV. The CDR3 consists of 18 residues. The CDR3 nucleotides read TGTGCCAGCAGCCTCAGTTTATCCGGGACAGGGTCCTACAATGAGCAGTTCTTC. Translating it yields CASSLSLSGTGSYNEQFF.

The chain employs TRBV19 and TRBJ2-7; D may correspond to TRBD1 or TRBD2 (5 bases each). CDR3 size: 13 residues. Trimming left V 8 bases short and J 2 bases short, with 13 bases between. The germline CDR1 and CDR2 sequences are LNHDA and SQIVND (reference sequence). CDR3 amino acids: CASSGTVTYEQYF. CDR3 DNA: TGTGCCAGTTCCGGGACGGTAACCTACGAGCAGTACTTC.

This chain uses TRBV18 with TRBJ2-1; TRBD2 aligns across 14 bases. This CDR3 contains 15 residues. The germline V gene has CDR1 KGHSH and CDR2 LQKENI. Trimming took 3 bases from V and 6 from J; bases not matched to a gene: 1. The CDR3 DNA follows: TGTGCCAGCTCACCGACTAGCGGGGGGGTCAATGAGCAGTTCTTC. Translated: CASSPTSGGVNEQFF.

The V gene is TRBV9, the J gene TRBJ1-1, with 10 bases that match TRBD1. This CDR3 has 14 residues. Germline V gene data show CDR1 as SGDLS and CDR2 as YYNGEE. J gave up 5 bases and V 4 bases, and 5 bases lay outside the gene matches. CDR3 in DNA: TGTGCCAGCAGCCGACAGGGGGCGGGTACTGAAGCTTTCTTT. Translated, it gives CASSRQGAGTEAFF.

This clone was detected a few times. The rearrangement links TRBV6-1 to TRBJ2-1, with D unresolved. This CDR3 has 11 residues. V was trimmed by 11 bases and J by 4 bases, leaving 9 bases between them. Germline-derived CDR1 and CDR2 are MNHNS and SASEGT. Here the CDR3 DNA reads TGTGCCCGCGGTTCTTACAATGAGCAGTTCTTC. Its translation: CARGSYNEQFF.

This CDR3 reads CASSPRTGSNSPLHF. CDR3 sequence (DNA): TGTGCCAGCAGCCCTAGGACAGGGAGTAATTCACCCCTCCACTTT. This rearrangement joins TRBV5-4 to TRBJ1-6, with 8 bases lining up with TRBD1. The CDR3 extends over 15 amino acids. Germline CDR1 SGHNT, CDR2 YYREEE (reference sequence). Trimming removed 4 bases from V and 6 bases from J; junction bases left unmatched: 6.

The V call is TRBV9, the J call TRBJ2-3, with 11 bases matching TRBD2. V was pared by 3 bases and J by 2 bases, with 5 bases of the junction left unmatched. The CDR3 totals 16 residues. Germline V CDR1 and CDR2: SGDLS, YYNGEE. Written as DNA, the CDR3 is TGTGCCAGCAGCGGGAGACTAGCGGGGACCACAGATACGCAGTATTTT. This encodes CASSGRLAGTTDTQYF.

This clone was seen only once. V and J are TRBV27 and TRBJ2-6; D might be TRBD2 (7 bases). Germline CDR1 MNHEY, CDR2 SMNVEV (reference sequence). The CDR3 has 18 amino acids. V gave up 2 bases and J gave up 2 bases, with 16 bases separating them. CDR3 residues: CASSLNGGRLAGANVLTF. DNA of the CDR3: TGTGCCAGCAGTTTAAACGGGGGGCGGTTAGCTGGGGCCAACGTCCTGACTTTC.

The V call is TRBV15, the J call TRBJ1-2; D is perhaps TRBD1 (6 bases). Trimming shortened V by 3 bases and J by 4 bases, and 15 bases separated the two germline ends. The V gene's germline CDR1 is LNHNV and CDR2 YYDKDF (reference sequence). This CDR3 has 15 amino acids. Here the CDR3 reads CATSRRGEPRYGYTF. CDR3 coding DNA: TGTGCCACCAGCAGGAGGGGGGAACCCCGCTATGGCTACACCTTC.

The CDR3 is CASSKNREVHTEAFF. In nucleotides, the CDR3 is TGTGCCAGCAGCAAAAACAGGGAGGTTCACACTGAAGCTTTCTTT. V and J are TRBV14 and TRBJ1-1; maybe TRBD1 (6 bases). The CDR3 consists of 15 residues. Per germline, CDR1 SGHDN and CDR2 FVKESK. The ends were cut back, 5 bases at V and 3 bases at J, with 16 bases in the middle.

The V gene is TRBV4-3, the J gene TRBJ2-6, with D unresolved. The CDR3 contains 15 residues. Trimming cost V 1 base and J 0 bases, with 4 bases left between them. Germline V lookup: CDR1 LGHNA, CDR2 YSLEER. The chain's CDR3 is CASSQANSGANVLTF. DNA for the CDR3: TGCGCCAGCAGCCAAGCGAACTCTGGGGCCAACGTCCTGACTTTC.

V and J are TRBV27 and TRBJ1-6; no definite D call. CDR3 length equals 17 residues. V was pared by 0 bases and J by 7 bases, with 16 bases between. Germline CDR1 is MNHEY and CDR2 is SMNVEV (reference sequence). Here the CDR3 DNA reads TGTGCCAGCAGTTTATCGGATCGCCAGGAATTAAATTCACCCCTCCACTTT. Encoded protein: CASSLSDRQELNSPLHF.

V is TRBV6-4 and J is TRBJ2-6; D is undetermined. Looked up from germline, CDR1 is MRHNA and CDR2 is SNTAGT. Trimming shortened V by 0 bases and J by 0 bases, and 9 bases separated the two germline ends. The CDR3 consists of 17 residues. CDR3 in amino acids: CASSDSFQNSGANVLTF. CDR3 sequence (DNA): TGTGCCAGCAGTGACTCATTCCAGAACTCTGGGGCCAACGTCCTGACTTTC.